The present T cell receptor (beta chain) was sequenced within a study of control samples from healthy donors and cancer patients. CDR3 length equals 14 residues. V was trimmed by 1 base and J by 1 base, leaving 8 bases between them. Germline values: CDR1 SGHDT, CDR2 YYEEEE. Measured with immunoSEQ multiplex PCR; TCRdb has only the in-frame clones, and not every one. This table holds tens of thousands of clones, roughly 91% found once. This clone has only a few counts. This receptor was taken from a man aged 45 to 65 in good health. The V gene is TRBV5-6, the J gene TRBJ2-5, with D possibly being TRBD1 (5 bases). The sample consisted of blood. CDR3 sequence reads: CASSLFRAQETQYF. CDR3 coding DNA: TGTGCCAGCAGCTTGTTCAGGGCCCAAGAGACCCAGTACTTC.